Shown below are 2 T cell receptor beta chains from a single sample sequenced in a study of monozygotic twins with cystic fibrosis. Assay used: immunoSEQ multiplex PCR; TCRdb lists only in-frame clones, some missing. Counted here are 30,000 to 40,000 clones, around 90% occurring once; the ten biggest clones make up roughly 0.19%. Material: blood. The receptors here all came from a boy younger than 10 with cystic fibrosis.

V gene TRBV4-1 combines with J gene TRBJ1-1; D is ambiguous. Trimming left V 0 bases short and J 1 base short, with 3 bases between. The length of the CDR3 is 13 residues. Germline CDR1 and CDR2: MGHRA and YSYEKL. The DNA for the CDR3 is TGCGCCAGCAGCCAAGAATCGAACACTGAAGCTTTCTTT. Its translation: CASSQESNTEAFF.

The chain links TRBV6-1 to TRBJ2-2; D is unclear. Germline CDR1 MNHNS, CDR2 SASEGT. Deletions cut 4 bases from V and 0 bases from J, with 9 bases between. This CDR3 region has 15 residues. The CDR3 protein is CASSVNRANTGELFF. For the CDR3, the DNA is TGTGCCAGCAGTGTGAACAGAGCGAACACCGGGGAGCTGTTTTTT.